The 9 T cell receptor beta chains below were found in one sample sequenced in a study of a mutant IDH1 vaccine in newly diagnosed glioma. Antigens for these TCRs are unknown. Regarding time point: week 5, during vaccination. One vaccine dose held 300 ug of mutant IDH1 20-mer peptide and came with topical imiquimod. Produced via immunoSEQ multiplex PCR; TCRdb's table is partial and in-frame only. This sample yields around 36,000 clones, of which more than 85% are seen a single time; roughly 2.6% belongs to the top ten. The sequences come from PBMCs, collected from a glioma patient whose treatment included an IDH1 peptide vaccine. These receptor sequences come from a man aged 45 to 65 with glioma.

The V call is TRBV10-3, the J call TRBJ2-1; D is uncertain. Germline V gene sequence: CDR1 ENHRY, CDR2 SYGVKD. The CDR3 runs 14 residues. V was clipped by 2 bases and J by 6 bases, with 11 bases between them. CDR3: CAISEDRQINEQFF. DNA of the CDR3: TGTGCCATCAGTGAGGATCGGCAGATCAATGAGCAGTTCTTC.

The V gene is TRBV30, the J gene TRBJ2-5; the match to TRBD2 covers 9 bases. The CDR3 is made up of 15 amino acids. J gave up 1 base and V 0 bases, and 3 bases lay outside the gene matches. Germline loops: CDR1 GTSNPN, CDR2 SVGIG (reference sequence). In DNA, the CDR3 is TGTGCCTGGAGTGTGGGACTAGCCGCCCAAGAGACCCAGTACTTC. As protein: CAWSVGLAAQETQYF.

J is TRBJ2-2 and V is TRBV7-9, with TRBD2 matching 8 bases. The V gene end was trimmed by 6 bases and the J gene end by 0 bases; junction bases not matched to a gene: 15. The CDR3 is 19 amino acids. Germline CDR1 is SEHNR and CDR2 is FQNEAQ (reference sequence). Written as DNA, the CDR3 is TGTGCCAGCAGTTTGCCGATCACTAGCGGTCCACCGAACACCGGGGAGCTGTTTTTT. Its translation is CASSLPITSGPPNTGELFF.

J is TRBJ2-1 and V is TRBV7-9; D might be TRBD1 (6 bases). The V and J ends lost 5 bases and 5 bases respectively, with 13 bases between them. The CDR3 is made up of 14 amino acids. Germline V gene lookup returns CDR1 SEHNR and CDR2 FQNEAQ (reference sequence). CDR3 residues: CASSPITGNNEQFF. CDR3 DNA sequence: TGTGCCAGCAGCCCCATCACAGGGAACAATGAGCAGTTCTTC.

The table lists this clone with a count of one. CDR3 sequence: CAISERPQNTEAFF. In DNA, the CDR3 is TGTGCCATCAGTGAGAGACCCCAGAACACTGAAGCTTTCTTT. The chain links TRBV10-3 to TRBJ1-1, with D hard to call. The V end lost 2 bases, the J end lost 1 base, and 8 bases lay between the germline ends. CDR3 length: 14 residues. Germline V gives CDR1 ENHRY, CDR2 SYGVKD.

A single count supports this clone. This rearrangement joins TRBV7-2 to TRBJ1-2; a weak D match, TRBD1 (6 bases). This CDR3 is 15 amino acids long. V lost 2 bases, J lost 5 bases, and 15 bases lay in between. Germline V lookup: CDR1 SGHTA, CDR2 FQGNSA. CDR3 nucleotide sequence: TGTGCCAGCAGCTTACACCGCGGACAGCTTTATGGCTACACCTTC. Translation gives CASSLHRGQLYGYTF.

The V gene is TRBV27, the J gene TRBJ1-1, with 12 bases matching TRBD1. The length of the CDR3 is 16 residues. The V gene end was trimmed by 3 bases and the J gene end by 5 bases; junction bases not matched to a gene: 7. Germline lookup yields CDR1 MNHEY and CDR2 SMNVEV (reference sequence). The CDR3 DNA is TGTGCCAGCAGTTTGGGACAGGGGGCGAGGGTAACTGAAGCTTTCTTT. Its protein product is CASSLGQGARVTEAFF.

V is TRBV4-3 and J is TRBJ2-3; TRBD2 aligns across 10 bases. The germline gives CDR1 LGHNA, CDR2 YSLEER. This CDR3 region has 16 residues. J lost 2 bases, V lost 1 base, and 3 bases had no gene match. The CDR3 DNA is TGCGCCAGCAGCCAAGGGACTAGCGGCTTCACAGATACGCAGTATTTT. It encodes CASSQGTSGFTDTQYF.

In this sample, this clone turned up once. The chain recombines TRBV30 with TRBJ2-1, with D perhaps matching TRBD2 (6 bases). Trimming pared 5 bases from V and 9 bases from J, leaving 11 bases between. The CDR3 has 11 amino acids. From germline, CDR1 is GTSNPN and CDR2 SVGIG (reference sequence). CDR3 DNA sequence: TGTGCCTGGCGGGAGTCGGTTGAGCAGTTCTTC. Its translation is CAWRESVEQFF. Full variable domain (rest looked up from reference TRBV30 and TRBJ2-1): SQTIHQWPATLVQPVGSPLSLECTVEGTSNPNLYWYRQAAGRGLQLLFYSVGIGQISSEVPQNLSASRPQDRQFILSSKKLLLSDSGFYLCAWRESVEQFFGPGTRLTVL.